One and the same sample provided the 29 T cell receptor beta chains below, sequenced in a study of T cell responses to AZD1222 COVID-19 vaccine. Repertoires were generated with immunoSEQ multiplex PCR, while TCRdb's copy carries only in-frame clones and drops some. In the table there are some 170,000 clones, around 94% of which are singletons. The material was peripheral blood, obtained 28 days after the second AZD1222 dose. The receptors were sampled from an adult who received the AZD1222 COVID-19 vaccine.

The V call is TRBV21-1, the J call TRBJ2-7; the D call of TRBD2 is as the table states it, not checked on the DNA. TRBV21-1 is a pseudogene. The CDR3 is made up of 20 amino acids. The CDR3 nucleotides read TGTGCCAGCAGCAAATCGGCCCTGACCGAGGGACTACCAGGGTTCTACGAGCAGTACTTC. Protein: CASSKSALTEGLPGFYEQYF.

The CDR3 region is CASTSSPVYGYTF. The DNA for the CDR3 is TGTGCCAGCACCTCATCTCCGGTCTATGGCTACACCTTC. V is TRBV2 and J is TRBJ1-2; D remains unclear. CDR3 length: 13 residues. V lost 7 bases and J lost 4, with 13 bases in between. Germline values: CDR1 SNHLY, CDR2 FYNNEI.

The gene calls are TRBV5-1 and TRBJ2-7, with D tentatively TRBD2 (5 bases). V was pared by 3 bases and J by 7 bases, with 17 bases between. CDR3 length: 14 residues. Germline CDR1 and CDR2: SGHRS and YFSETQ. CDR3 loop: CASSSRTLSGEQYF. Written as DNA, the CDR3 is TGCGCCAGCAGCTCCCGAACTCTCTCGGGGGAGCAGTACTTC.

The J gene is TRBJ1-2, the V gene TRBV14; D is possibly TRBD1 (5 bases). Germline V gene lookup returns CDR1 SGHDN and CDR2 FVKESK. The CDR3 is made up of 13 amino acids. Between the trimmed V and J ends, which lost 0 bases and 8 bases, there was a span of 10 bases. The CDR3 region has the DNA TGTGCCAGCAGCCAAGAGTGGGGCGGAGGCTACACCTTC. Its translation: CASSQEWGGGYTF. The full variable domain, its missing parts supplied by reference TRBV14 and TRBJ1-2, is EAGVTQFPSHSVIEKGQTVTLRCDPISGHDNLYWYRRVMGKEIKFLLHFVKESKQDESGMPNNRFLAERTGGTYSTLKVQPAELEDSGVYFCASSQEWGGGYTFGSGTRLTVV.

This chain's CDR3 is CSASGQGRAGGNTIYF. The CDR3 bases are TGCAGTGCTAGTGGGCAGGGCCGAGCCGGTGGAAACACCATATATTTT. The rearrangement links TRBV20-1 to TRBJ1-3; D perhaps matches TRBD1 (5 bases). The CDR3 is 16 residues long. Germline V gene lookup returns CDR1 DFQATT and CDR2 SNEGSKA (reference sequence). V lost 3 bases and J lost 3, with 18 bases in between.

The chain has TRBV6-2 or TRBV6-3 and TRBJ1-1, with D tentatively TRBD1 (6 bases). Between the trimmed V and J ends, which lost 2 bases and 5 bases, there was a span of 12 bases. CDR3 length: 14 residues. Germline V gives CDR1 MNHEY, CDR2 SVGEGT. The CDR3 reads CASSYEGGFTEAFF. The CDR3 nucleotides read TGTGCCAGCAGTTACGAGGGGGGATTTACTGAAGCTTTCTTT.

This clone was detected once. The chain joins TRBV6-5 to TRBJ1-4; 10 positions match TRBD1. The CDR3 is 16 residues long. V lost 0 bases to trimming and J lost 7 bases; unmatched junction nucleotides: 5. Germline CDR1 reads MNHEY; CDR2 reads SVGAGI. CDR3 in DNA: TGTGCCAGCAGTTACTCGACCCGGGACAGGGGTGAAAAACTGTTTTTT. Translating gives CASSYSTRDRGEKLFF.

The chain uses TRBV7-9 and TRBJ1-1; D not certain. Trimming left V 4 bases short and J 0 bases short, with 6 bases between. In germline, CDR1 is SEHNR, CDR2 FQNEAQ (reference sequence). This CDR3 spans 13 amino acids. The CDR3 DNA is TGTGCCAGCAGCTCCGTCATGAACACTGAAGCTTTCTTT. It yields the protein CASSSVMNTEAFF.

The rearrangement links TRBV7-2 to TRBJ2-4, with a tentative D call TRBD1 (6 bases). The germline V and J ends were trimmed by 6 bases and 6 bases, with 18 bases remaining between them. Per germline, CDR1 SGHTA and CDR2 FQGNSA. The CDR3 covers 15 residues. The CDR3, as DNA: TGTGCCAGCAGTCAGGGGCGGTCCACCCGAAACATTCAGTACTTC. This codes for CASSQGRSTRNIQYF.

The CDR3 coding sequence is TGTGCCAGCAGTCGATTCACAACTGAAGCTTTCTTT. Amino acid sequence: CASSRFTTEAFF. V usage is TRBV12-3 or TRBV12-4 and J usage is TRBJ1-1, with D uncertain. This CDR3 has 12 residues. Trimming stripped 5 bases from V and 5 bases from J, with 9 bases between.

The genes are TRBV6-5 and TRBJ2-1; TRBD2 matches at 12 bases. This CDR3 spans 16 amino acids. Germline-derived CDR1 and CDR2 are MNHEY and SVGAGI. V shed 2 bases, J shed 2 bases, and the junction held 1 base outside the gene matches. The CDR3 is CASSYGTSGPYNEQFF. As DNA, the CDR3 is TGTGCCAGCAGTTACGGGACTAGCGGGCCCTACAATGAGCAGTTCTTC.

This rearrangement joins TRBV9 to TRBJ2-2; D possibly matches TRBD1 or TRBD2 (5 bases each). The CDR3 runs 14 residues. The V gene lost 8 bases and the J gene lost 7 bases, with 18 bases spanning the gap. Germline V gives CDR1 SGDLS, CDR2 YYNGEE. The CDR3 region has the DNA TGTGCCAGTACAAGAGGGACCACCAGCGGGGAGCTGTTTTTT. Amino acids: CASTRGTTSGELFF.

V usage is TRBV4-1 and J usage is TRBJ1-2; 8 bases line up with TRBD1. Trimming cost V 1 base and J 7 bases; bases outside gene matches: 5. This CDR3 contains 14 residues. Germline CDR1 MGHRA, CDR2 YSYEKL. The CDR3 protein is CASSQVPTGGGYTF. The CDR3 DNA follows: TGCGCCAGCAGCCAAGTCCCCACAGGGGGTGGCTACACCTTC.

This sequence joins TRBV28 and TRBJ1-1, with D possibly TRBD1 on 6 matching bases. CDR1 and CDR2 (germline): MDHEN, SYDVKM. The CDR3 length is 16 residues. Trimming stripped 3 bases from V and 0 bases from J, with 14 bases between. The CDR3: CASSFMGRGVNTEAFF. CDR3 coding DNA: TGTGCCAGCAGTTTTATGGGAAGGGGGGTGAACACTGAAGCTTTCTTT.

This clone has only one observation. The chain links TRBV7-6 to TRBJ2-2, with 12 bases identical to TRBD2. Looked up from germline, CDR1 is SGHVS and CDR2 is FNYEAQ. The V gene end was trimmed by 5 bases and the J gene end by 6 bases; junction bases not matched to a gene: 19. The CDR3 runs 20 residues. CDR3 nucleotides: TGTGCCAGCAGCCTCCAGGGTGGACTAGCGGGATACCAGGTCGCCGGGGAGCTGTTTTTT. Translation gives CASSLQGGLAGYQVAGELFF.

The chain recombines TRBV5-3 with TRBJ2-4; D not certain. TRBV5-3 is classed as an ORF, of uncertain function. The CDR3 is made up of 13 amino acids. With 8 bases removed from V and 5 bases from J, the gap between germline ends came to 14 bases. The CDR3 region is CARQKVGENIQYF. CDR3 in DNA: TGTGCCAGGCAAAAAGTTGGGGAAAACATTCAGTACTTC.

V usage is TRBV6-1 and J usage is TRBJ2-3, with 7 bases identical to TRBD2. Looked up from germline, CDR1 is MNHNS and CDR2 is SASEGT. Unmatched junction bases numbered 11, after V lost 3 bases and J lost 2 bases. The CDR3 is 17 residues long. The chain's CDR3 is CASSDPSGRASTDTQYF. As DNA, the CDR3 is TGTGCCAGCAGTGACCCTAGCGGAAGGGCCTCCACAGATACGCAGTATTTT.

The genes are TRBV2 and TRBJ2-3; perhaps TRBD2 as D (6 bases). This CDR3 comprises 14 residues. V gave up 4 bases and J gave up 2 bases, with 10 bases separating them. Germline lookup yields CDR1 SNHLY and CDR2 FYNNEI. CDR3 nucleotides: TGTGCCAGCAGTGTAGCGGCGTACACAGATACGCAGTATTTT. This gives the protein CASSVAAYTDTQYF.

The count of this clone is one. The V and J genes are TRBV7-9 and TRBJ2-1; TRBD2 aligns across 8 bases. The length of the CDR3 is 15 residues. The V segment lost 5 bases and the J segment 4 bases; nucleotides outside the gene matches: 7. Per germline, CDR1 SEHNR and CDR2 FQNEAQ (reference sequence). CDR3 DNA sequence: TGTGCCAGCAGCCAGATAGCGGGGTCTTACAATGAGCAGTTCTTC. This codes for CASSQIAGSYNEQFF.

The chain employs TRBV3-1 (or the pseudogene TRBV3-2) and TRBJ1-1, with 8 bases matching TRBD1. V gave up 6 bases and J gave up 2 bases; unmatched junction bases: 5. Germline assignment: CDR1 LGHDT and CDR2 YNNKEL (reference sequence). The CDR3 runs to 14 residues. CDR3 DNA sequence: TGTGCCAGCAGTCGGACAGGGAATAACACTGAAGCTTTCTTT. This encodes CASSRTGNNTEAFF.

The rearrangement joins TRBV11-2 to TRBJ2-1, with 9 bases fitting TRBD2. The CDR3 runs to 17 residues. Looked up from germline, CDR1 is SGHAT and CDR2 is FQNNGV. V trimming: 4 bases; J trimming: 3 bases; junction bases outside the gene matches: 10. DNA for the CDR3: TGTGCCAGCAGCTCGACCCATAGCGGGAGCCGCTACAATGAGCAGTTCTTC. It encodes CASSSTHSGSRYNEQFF.

The chain couples TRBV13 to TRBJ2-4, with 7 nucleotides matching TRBD2. Per the germline V gene, CDR1 is PRHDT and CDR2 is FYEKMQ (reference sequence). After removal of 3 bases from V and 0 bases from J, the junction contained 5 bases not matched to a gene. CDR3 length equals 16 residues. The CDR3 bases are TGTGCCAGCAGCTTCTGGGGAGGGGCAGCCAAAAACATTCAGTACTTC. Its protein is CASSFWGGAAKNIQYF.

The CDR3 reads CASSLGRGSGSYEQYF. DNA for the CDR3: TGTGCCAGCAGCTTAGGTAGGGGTAGCGGGTCCTACGAGCAGTACTTC. The chain couples TRBV11-2 to TRBJ2-7, with 7 bases aligning to TRBD2. The V segment lost 1 base and the J segment 1 base; nucleotides outside the gene matches: 7. The CDR3 is made up of 16 amino acids. Per germline, CDR1 SGHAT and CDR2 FQNNGV.

The DNA of the CDR3 is TGTGCCAGCAGTTTATGGGGCGAGCAGTACTTC. It specifies CASSLWGEQYF. The genes are TRBV28 and TRBJ2-7; D remains unclear. CDR3 length: 11 residues. V lost 0 bases and J lost 6, with 3 bases in between. CDR1 is MDHEN and CDR2 is SYDVKM in the germline V gene. Supplemented by reference TRBV28 and TRBJ2-7, the full variable domain reads DVKVTQSSRYLVKRTGEKVFLECVQDMDHENMFWYRQDPGLGLRLIYFSYDVKMKEKGDIPEGYSVSREKKERFSLILESASTNQTSMYLCASSLWGEQYFGPGTRLTVT.

J is TRBJ2-7 and V is TRBV6-5; D may correspond to TRBD1 or TRBD2 (5 bases each). Germline CDR1 reads MNHEY; CDR2 reads SVGAGI. V gave up 1 base and J gave up 0 bases, with 7 bases separating them. This CDR3 is 14 amino acids long. Written as DNA, the CDR3 is TGTGCCAGCAGTTACTTCGGGACCTCCTACGAGCAGTACTTC. The encoded protein is CASSYFGTSYEQYF.

Worth noting for this clone: At one end, the junction sequence differs from germline, possibly due to a read error. V and J are TRBV5-4 and TRBJ1-1, with D unresolved. The CDR3 is 14 residues long. Germline V gives CDR1 SGHNT, CDR2 YYREEE (reference sequence). CDR3 coding DNA: TGTGCCAGCAGCTCGGTCCGGTCTCCCAATTTGGTTCTCTTT. As protein: CASSSVRSPNLVLF.

V gene TRBV3-1 (or the pseudogene TRBV3-2) combines with J gene TRBJ1-5; TRBD1 might be the D (5 bases). The CDR3 consists of 15 residues. CDR1 and CDR2 (germline): LGHDT, YNNKEL (reference sequence). V was pared by 6 bases and J by 0 bases, with 12 bases between. CDR3 nucleotides: TGTGCCAGCAGTCTAAACGGGGGTAGCAATCAGCCCCAGCATTTT. This codes for CASSLNGGSNQPQHF.

The chain combines TRBV24-1 with TRBJ2-3; weak D call: TRBD2 (5 bases). The length of the CDR3 is 13 residues. Germline CDR1 reads KGHDR; CDR2 reads SFDVKD. V dropped 3 bases and J dropped 3 bases, with 6 bases sitting between them. CDR3 DNA sequence: TGTGCCACCAGTGATGGCGGGACAGATACGCAGTATTTT. As protein: CATSDGGTDTQYF.

Only a few counts were recorded for this clone. V is TRBV21-1 and J is TRBJ1-5; TRBD1 reflects the table's D call only, with no check against the DNA. TRBV21-1 is a pseudogene locus. The CDR3 length is 17 residues. CDR3 coding DNA: TGTGCCAGCAGCAAAGTAAGGGACAGCCGAAATAATCAGCCCCAGCATTTT. This sequence encodes CASSKVRDSRNNQPQHF.